This T cell receptor beta chain was observed in a study of CD8 T cells in Susac syndrome. Across the study: Patients with Susac syndrome were therapy-naive, on corticosteroids, or on intravenous immunoglobulin alone at blood draw.

Random hexamers primed reverse transcription of 0.5 to 1 ug RNA. TCR beta CDR3 was amplified by immunoSEQ covering 54 Vbeta and 13 Jbeta. Each CDR3 protein is one row after TCRdb ran MiXCR on the immunoSEQ multiplex PCR reads. The data contain roughly 100,000 distinct CDR3 sequences, approximately 93% of them singletons. The CDR3 contains 13 residues. V was trimmed by 4 bases and J by 4 bases, leaving 10 bases between them. Per the germline V gene, CDR1 is PRHDT and CDR2 is FYEKMQ (reference sequence). General study findings and limits: Susac-specific public clones were found in total CD8+ and CD8+ TEMRA repertoires, numbering approximately 15 and five, respectively.

CD8+ and CD4+ T cells were negatively isolated; TEMRA cells were FACS-enriched. Comment on this clonotype: Its antigen is not identified.

The sequenced material came from CD8+ T cells from PBMCs. The receptor's source is a human donor with Susac syndrome. The chain has TRBV13 and TRBJ2-5, with D unresolved. Here the CDR3 DNA reads TGTGCCAGCAGCTCGGCAGCCAGAGAGACCCAGTACTTC. Amino acids: CASSSAARETQYF.